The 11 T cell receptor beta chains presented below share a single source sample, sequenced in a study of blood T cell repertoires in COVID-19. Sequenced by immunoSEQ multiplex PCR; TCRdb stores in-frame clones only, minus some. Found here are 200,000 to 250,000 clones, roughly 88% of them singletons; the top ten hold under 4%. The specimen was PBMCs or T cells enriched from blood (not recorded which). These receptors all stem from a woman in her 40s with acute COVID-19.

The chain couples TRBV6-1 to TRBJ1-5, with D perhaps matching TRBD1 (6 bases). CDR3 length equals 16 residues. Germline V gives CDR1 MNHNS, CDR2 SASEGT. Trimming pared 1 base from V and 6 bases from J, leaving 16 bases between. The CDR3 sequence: CASSEGLGAISQPQHF. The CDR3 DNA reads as TGTGCCAGCAGTGAAGGTTTGGGGGCTATTAGTCAGCCCCAGCATTTT.

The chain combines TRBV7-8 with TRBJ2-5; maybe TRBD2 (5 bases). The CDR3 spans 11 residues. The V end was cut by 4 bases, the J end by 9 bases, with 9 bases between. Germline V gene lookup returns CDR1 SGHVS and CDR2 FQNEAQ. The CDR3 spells CASSSRGAQYF. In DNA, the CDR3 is TGTGCCAGCAGCTCCCGGGGTGCCCAGTACTTC. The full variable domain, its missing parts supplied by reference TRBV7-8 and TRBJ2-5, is GAGVSQSPRYKVAKRGQDVALRCDPISGHVSLFWYQQALGQGPEFLTYFQNEAQLDKSGLPSDRFFAERPEGSVSTLKIQRTQQEDSAVYLCASSSRGAQYFGPGTRLLVL.

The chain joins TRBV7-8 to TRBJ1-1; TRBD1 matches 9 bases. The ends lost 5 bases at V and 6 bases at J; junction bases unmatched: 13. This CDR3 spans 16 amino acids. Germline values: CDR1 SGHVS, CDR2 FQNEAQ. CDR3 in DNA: TGTGCCAGCAGCCCGGCCGGGACAGGGATCAGCGCTGAAGCTTTCTTT. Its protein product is CASSPAGTGISAEAFF.

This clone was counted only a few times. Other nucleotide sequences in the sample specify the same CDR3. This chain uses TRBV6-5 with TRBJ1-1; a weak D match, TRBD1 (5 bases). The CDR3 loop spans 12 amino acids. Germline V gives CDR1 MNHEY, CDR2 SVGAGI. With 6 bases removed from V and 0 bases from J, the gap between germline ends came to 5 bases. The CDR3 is CASRTVNTEAFF. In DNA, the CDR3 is TGTGCCAGCAGGACAGTGAACACTGAAGCTTTCTTT.

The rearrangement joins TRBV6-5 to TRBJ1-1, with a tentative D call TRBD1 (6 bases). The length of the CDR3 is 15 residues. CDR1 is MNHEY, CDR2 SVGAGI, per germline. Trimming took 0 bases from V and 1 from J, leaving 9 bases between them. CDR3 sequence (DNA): TGTGCCAGCAGTTACTCGCAAGGGGGGAACACTGAAGCTTTCTTT. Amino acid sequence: CASSYSQGGNTEAFF.

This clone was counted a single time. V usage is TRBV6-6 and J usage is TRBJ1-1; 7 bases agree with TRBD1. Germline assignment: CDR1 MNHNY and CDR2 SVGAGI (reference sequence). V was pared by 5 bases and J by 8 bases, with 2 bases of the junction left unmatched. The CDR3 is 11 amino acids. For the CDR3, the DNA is TGTGCCAGCAGTCGACAGGGCGAAGCTTTCTTT. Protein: CASSRQGEAFF.

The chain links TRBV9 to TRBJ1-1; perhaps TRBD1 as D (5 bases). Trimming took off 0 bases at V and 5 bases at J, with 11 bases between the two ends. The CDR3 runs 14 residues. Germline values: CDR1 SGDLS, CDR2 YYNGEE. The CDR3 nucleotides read TGTGCCAGCAGCGTAGTCCCCCAGGGTACTGAAGCTTTCTTT. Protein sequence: CASSVVPQGTEAFF.

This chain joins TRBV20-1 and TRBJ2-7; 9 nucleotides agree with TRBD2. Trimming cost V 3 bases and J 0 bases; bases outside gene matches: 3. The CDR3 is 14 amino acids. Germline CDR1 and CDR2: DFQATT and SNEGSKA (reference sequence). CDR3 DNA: TGCAGTGCTAGTAGGCGGGGGGGCTCCTACGAGCAGTACTTC. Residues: CSASRRGGSYEQYF.

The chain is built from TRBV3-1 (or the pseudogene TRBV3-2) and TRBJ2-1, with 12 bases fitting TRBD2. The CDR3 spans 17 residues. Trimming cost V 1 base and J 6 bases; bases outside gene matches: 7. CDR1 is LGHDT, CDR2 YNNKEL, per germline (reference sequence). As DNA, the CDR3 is TGTGCCAGCAGCCAAGGTCCTAGCGGGGGGGCAGGCAATGAGCAGTTCTTC. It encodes CASSQGPSGGAGNEQFF.

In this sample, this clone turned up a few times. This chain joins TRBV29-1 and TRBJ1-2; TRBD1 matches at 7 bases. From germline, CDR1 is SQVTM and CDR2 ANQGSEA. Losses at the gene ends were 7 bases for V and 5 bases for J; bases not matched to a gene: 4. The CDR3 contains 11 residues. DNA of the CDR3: TGCAGCGGGGACAGCCTTTATGGCTACACCTTC. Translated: CSGDSLYGYTF. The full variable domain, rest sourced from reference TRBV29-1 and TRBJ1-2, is SAVISQKPSRDICQRGTSLTIQCQVDSQVTMMFWYRQQPGQSLTLIATANQGSEATYESGFVIDKFPISRPNLTFSTLTVSNMSPEDSSIYLCSGDSLYGYTFGSGTRLTVV.

The CDR3 reads CASSLGDRGLAFF. As DNA, the CDR3 is TGTGCCAGCAGCTTAGGGGACAGGGGGTTGGCTTTCTTT. The V call is TRBV7-9, the J call TRBJ1-1, with 11 bases fitting TRBD1. V was clipped by 1 base and J by 11 bases; unmatched bases: 3. CDR3 size: 13 residues. Germline CDR1 and CDR2: SEHNR and FQNEAQ (reference sequence).